This passage covers 19 T cell receptor beta chains from one sample sequenced in a study of T cells in Graves' hyperthyroidism and ophthalmopathy. Authors of the study amplified TCR beta CDR3 regions from RNA transcripts. HTBI primers drove first-round RT-PCR of the TCR CDR3. TCRdb fed the multiplex PCR reads into MiXCR, producing one record per CDR3 protein. The sample carries some 760,000 distinct CDR3 sequences, 12% to 15% recorded once. The sequencing input was blood. The source is a woman aged 18-29 years with Graves' hyperthyroidism.

This clonotype was found a few times. This chain joins TRBV3-1 and TRBJ2-3; D is unresolved. Germline V gene sequence: CDR1 LGHDT, CDR2 YNNKEL (reference sequence). V lost 0 bases to trimming and J lost 8 bases, with 9 bases between them. CDR3 length: 13 amino acids. The CDR3 DNA reads TGTGCCAGCAGCCAAGAAGACCCCCTTACGCAGTATTTT. Its protein is CASSQEDPLTQYF.

This clonotype came up many times. V and J are TRBV5-1 and TRBJ2-3; tentatively, D is TRBD1 or TRBD2 (5 bases each). CDR3 length: 15 residues. Trimming took 0 bases from V and 2 from J, leaving 10 bases between them. Looked up from germline, CDR1 is SGHRS and CDR2 is YFSETQ. The CDR3 region is CASSLDGDDTDTQYF. The CDR3 DNA is TGCGCCAGCAGCTTGGACGGGGACGACACAGATACGCAGTATTTT. Filled out from reference TRBV5-1 and TRBJ2-3, the complete variable domain reads KAGVTQTPRYLIKTRGQQVTLSCSPISGHRSVSWYQQTPGQGLQFLFEYFSETQRNKGNFPGRFSGRQFSNSRSEMNVSTLELGDSALYLCASSLDGDDTDTQYFGPGTRLTVL.

This clonotype was counted a few times. V usage is TRBV7-9 and J usage is TRBJ1-2, with 8 bases fitting TRBD1. The germline V gene has CDR1 SEHNR and CDR2 FQNEAQ (reference sequence). This CDR3 is 13 amino acids long. The V gene end was trimmed by 3 bases and the J gene end by 7 bases; junction bases not matched to a gene: 4. The CDR3 spells CASSLTGAAGYTF. DNA of the CDR3: TGTGCCAGCAGCTTGACAGGGGCGGCTGGCTACACCTTC.

This clonotype was seen only a few times. The rearrangement uses TRBV7-3 and TRBJ2-7; weak D call: TRBD2 (7 bases). CDR3 length equals 20 residues. V lost 5 bases to trimming and J lost 2 bases, with 31 bases between them. The germline CDR1 and CDR2 sequences are SGHTA and FQGTGA. This CDR3 is CASSGQQTLILAPQPYEQYF. In DNA form, the CDR3 reads TGTGCCAGCAGCGGACAGCAGACCTTGATACTAGCGCCACAACCCTACGAGCAGTACTTC.

This chain connects TRBV28 to TRBJ2-7, with TRBD1 matching 9 bases. The V segment lost 5 bases and the J segment 4 bases; nucleotides outside the gene matches: 12. This CDR3 spans 16 amino acids. Germline assignment: CDR1 MDHEN and CDR2 SYDVKM. For the CDR3, the DNA is TGTGCCAGCAGTCCTTGGCGGACAGGGGTCCTTTACGAGCAGTACTTC. Protein sequence: CASSPWRTGVLYEQYF.

This clonotype was detected ten times or more. V gene TRBV28 combines with J gene TRBJ2-1; possibly TRBD2 for D (6 bases). Trimming removed 2 bases from V and 0 bases from J, with 11 bases in between. CDR3 length equals 16 residues. Germline V CDR1 and CDR2: MDHEN, SYDVKM. The DNA for the CDR3 is TGTGCCAGCAGTTTACTCAGCGGGCCCTCCTACAATGAGCAGTTCTTC. This gives the protein CASSLLSGPSYNEQFF.

The chain recombines TRBV25-1 with TRBJ2-7, with 8 nucleotides matching TRBD1. V dropped 1 base and J dropped 6; count of bases not matched to a gene: 11. This CDR3 contains 16 residues. Germline CDR1 is MGHDK and CDR2 is SYGVNS. CDR3 residues: CASSEFEDGTGIEQYF. As DNA, the CDR3 is TGTGCCAGCAGTGAATTTGAAGACGGGACAGGTATCGAGCAGTACTTC.

This clonotype occurred many times. This chain uses TRBV12-3 or TRBV12-4 with TRBJ2-2, with TRBD2 matching 7 bases. This CDR3 contains 15 residues. The ends lost 2 bases at V and 4 bases at J; junction bases unmatched: 4. The CDR3 loop reads CASSLRPGGTGELFF. Written as DNA, the CDR3 is TGTGCCAGCAGTTTAAGGCCGGGAGGCACCGGGGAGCTGTTTTTT.

This clonotype showed up just a few times. This chain links TRBV19 with TRBJ1-3, with D unclear. Trimming removed 5 bases from V and 4 bases from J, with 12 bases in between. The CDR3 is made up of 14 amino acids. Germline assignment: CDR1 LNHDA and CDR2 SQIVND (reference sequence). CDR3 in amino acids: CASSQGPAGNTIYF. In DNA, the CDR3 is TGTGCCAGTAGTCAAGGACCGGCGGGAAACACCATATATTTT.

This clonotype has more than one count but fewer than ten. The rearrangement joins TRBV6-2 or TRBV6-3 to TRBJ2-2; 7 positions agree with TRBD1. The germline V gene has CDR1 MNHEY and CDR2 SVGEGT. CDR3 length: 18 amino acids. The V gene end was trimmed by 2 bases and the J gene end by 6 bases; junction bases not matched to a gene: 15. Here the CDR3 reads CASSYTRGRLADPGELFF. The CDR3 bases are TGTGCCAGCAGTTACACGAGGGGGCGGCTAGCAGATCCCGGGGAGCTGTTTTTT.

This clonotype was recorded a few times. This chain connects TRBV2 to TRBJ2-1; the D gene could be TRBD1 or TRBD2 (5 bases each). The CDR3 runs to 14 residues. Germline lookup yields CDR1 SNHLY and CDR2 FYNNEI. V was shortened by 11 bases and J by 0 bases, with 14 bases between the two germline ends. This CDR3 reads CAGTGTISYNEQFF. DNA of the CDR3: TGTGCCGGTACCGGGACCATCTCCTACAATGAGCAGTTCTTC.

V usage is TRBV27 and J usage is TRBJ1-5; no reliable D call. This CDR3 region has 13 residues. V lost 10 bases, J lost 7 bases, and 17 bases lay in between. The V gene's germline CDR1 is MNHEY and CDR2 SMNVEV (reference sequence). CDR3 bases: TGTGCCACCCGCCGCTCAGGCGGCCAGCCCCAGCATTTT. Encoded protein: CATRRSGGQPQHF.

The CDR3 reads CATSEQGITGELFF. The CDR3 DNA reads TGTGCCACCAGTGAACAGGGGATCACCGGGGAGCTGTTTTTT. The V call is TRBV24-1, the J call TRBJ2-2, with 7 bases identical to TRBD1. The CDR3 length is 14 residues. Germline CDR1 KGHDR, CDR2 SFDVKD. The V gene end was trimmed by 4 bases and the J gene end by 4 bases; junction bases not matched to a gene: 2.

The chain has TRBV30 and TRBJ2-7, with 7 bases that match TRBD1. The CDR3 runs to 14 residues. Germline V gene data show CDR1 as GTSNPN and CDR2 as SVGIG (reference sequence). J was trimmed by 3 bases and V by 5 bases; bases with no gene match: 10. CDR3 nucleotide sequence: TGTGCCTGGTCCCGGGACAGTATTTACTACGAGCAGTACTTC. Translating it yields CAWSRDSIYYEQYF.

This clonotype was detected ten times or more. The rearrangement uses TRBV11-2 and TRBJ2-1; 8 bases align to TRBD2. V was clipped by 5 bases and J by 0 bases; unmatched bases: 6. The CDR3 is 16 residues long. Germline V lookup: CDR1 SGHAT, CDR2 FQNNGV. The CDR3 here is CASSIRLASSYNEQFF. As DNA, the CDR3 is TGTGCCAGCAGCATAAGACTAGCGAGCTCCTACAATGAGCAGTTCTTC.

This clonotype was found many times. V usage is TRBV5-1 and J usage is TRBJ2-2; possible D gene TRBD1, 6 bases. This CDR3 comprises 16 residues. In germline, CDR1 is SGHRS, CDR2 YFSETQ. The germline V and J ends were trimmed by 6 bases and 1 base, with 16 bases remaining between them. The DNA for the CDR3 is TGCGCCAGCACACCAGACGCCAGGGGGAACACCGGGGAGCTGTTTTTT. Protein product: CASTPDARGNTGELFF.

Worth noting for this clonotype: A read error is possible here, since a much larger clone lies one base away. V is TRBV5-8 and J is TRBJ1-2; D is perhaps TRBD1 (6 bases). The CDR3 consists of 16 residues. V lost 3 bases, J lost 1 base, and 16 bases lay in between. In germline, CDR1 is SGHTS, CDR2 YDEGEE. The CDR3 nucleotides read TGTGCCAGCAGCTATCGGGACAAGGGGGGTAACTATGGCTACACCTTC. Protein sequence: CASSYRDKGGNYGYTF.

This clonotype has just a few counts. The chain employs TRBV6-1 and TRBJ1-1; a weak D match, TRBD1 (5 bases). V was cut by 5 bases and J by 3 bases, with 13 bases left in between. The CDR3 is 14 amino acids. The V gene's germline CDR1 is MNHNS and CDR2 SASEGT. The CDR3 loop is CASSQSGRYTEAFF. The CDR3 nucleotides read TGTGCCAGCAGTCAATCGGGACGGTACACTGAAGCTTTCTTT.

V usage is TRBV29-1 and J usage is TRBJ2-7; the D gene is possibly TRBD2 (7 bases). From germline, CDR1 is SQVTM and CDR2 ANQGSEA. Trimming removed 6 bases from V and 5 bases from J, with 17 bases in between. The CDR3 covers 13 residues. The CDR3, as DNA: TGCAGCGTGGGGAGGGGGTACGAGGACGAGCAGTACTTC. It codes for CSVGRGYEDEQYF.